Below, 29 T cell receptor beta chains from the same sample are listed, as sequenced in a study of blood T cell repertoires in COVID-19. Profiling relied on immunoSEQ multiplex PCR, and the TCRdb table lists in-frame clones only, not all of them. Altogether fewer than 500,000 clones are present, 85% to 90% being singletons, with the ten largest covering 0.9% to 1.2%. The sequenced material came from PBMCs or T cells enriched from blood (not recorded which). The receptor source for this set is a man aged 25-40 years who had recovered from COVID-19.

This chain links TRBV7-2 with TRBJ2-5, with a possible D match to TRBD1 (6 bases). The germline V and J ends were trimmed by 5 bases and 2 bases, with 15 bases remaining between them. Germline V gives CDR1 SGHTA, CDR2 FQGNSA. The CDR3 covers 15 residues. Written as DNA, the CDR3 is TGTGCCAGCAGCCGTAAGACAGGTTTTCAAGAGACCCAGTACTTC. Protein sequence: CASSRKTGFQETQYF.

This chain links TRBV20-1 with TRBJ1-1, with a weak D call TRBD1 (5 bases). With 3 bases removed from V and 3 bases from J, the gap between germline ends came to 11 bases. Germline V gene lookup returns CDR1 DFQATT and CDR2 SNEGSKA (reference sequence). This CDR3 spans 13 amino acids. The CDR3 nucleotides are TGCAGTGCTAGTCGCTGGGGGGACACTGAAGCTTTCTTT. It translates to CSASRWGDTEAFF.

The V call is TRBV7-2, the J call TRBJ1-2; weak D call: TRBD1 (6 bases). Germline CDR1 and CDR2: SGHTA and FQGNSA. V was pared by 1 base and J by 7 bases, with 13 bases between. This CDR3 is built from 14 residues. The CDR3 bases are TGTGCCAGCAGCTTAGTGGTACAGGGCGGTGGCTACACCTTC. The encoded protein is CASSLVVQGGGYTF.

The CDR3, as DNA: TGTGCCAGCTCACCCCAAACCGGGACAGGAGCCGGAGGCAATCAGCCCCAGCATTTT. It yields the protein CASSPQTGTGAGGNQPQHF. The chain joins TRBV18 to TRBJ1-5, with 8 bases matching TRBD1. CDR3 length: 19 amino acids. Germline assignment: CDR1 KGHSH and CDR2 LQKENI. The V segment lost 3 bases and the J segment 2 bases; nucleotides outside the gene matches: 15.

This clone was detected once. The gene calls are TRBV14 and TRBJ2-1, with TRBD1 matching 7 bases. CDR3 size: 13 residues. J gave up 14 bases and V 1 base, and 8 bases lay outside the gene matches. Germline CDR1 reads SGHDN; CDR2 reads FVKESK. This CDR3 reads CASSQVQGPWKFF. CDR3 DNA sequence: TGTGCCAGCAGCCAAGTACAGGGGCCATGGAAGTTCTTC.

The V and J genes are TRBV3-1 (or the pseudogene TRBV3-2) and TRBJ2-5; D remains unclear. The CDR3 length is 13 residues. The V gene lost 5 bases and the J gene lost 2 bases, with 9 bases spanning the gap. CDR1 is LGHDT, CDR2 YNNKEL, per germline (reference sequence). The CDR3 DNA sequence: TGTGCCAGCAGCAAAGGGCGGCAAGAGACCCAGTACTTC. Translated, it gives CASSKGRQETQYF.

The CDR3, as DNA: TGTGCCAGCAGTTCCGGTTCCACTGGCTACACCTTC. Translating it yields CASSSGSTGYTF. The V gene is TRBV28, the J gene TRBJ1-2; D is uncertain. V shed 4 bases and J shed 7 bases, with 10 bases lying between them. The germline gives CDR1 MDHEN, CDR2 SYDVKM. This CDR3 has 12 residues.

The chain recombines TRBV2 with TRBJ2-7, with TRBD1 matching over 10 bases. The CDR3 is 18 residues long. The germline V gene has CDR1 SNHLY and CDR2 FYNNEI. J was trimmed by 6 bases and V by 4 bases; bases with no gene match: 18. CDR3 protein: CASSAPLIRQGAFSEQYF. The DNA of the CDR3 is TGTGCCAGCAGTGCCCCTCTAATCCGACAGGGGGCGTTTAGCGAGCAGTACTTC.

The rearrangement uses TRBV19 and TRBJ2-5; D is possibly TRBD1 (6 bases). The CDR3 has 15 amino acids. Trimming stripped 7 bases from V and 4 bases from J, with 19 bases between. Germline V gene lookup returns CDR1 LNHDA and CDR2 SQIVND (reference sequence). The CDR3 here is CASTKQGAQSETQYF. The CDR3 DNA follows: TGTGCCAGTACCAAACAGGGTGCGCAATCAGAGACCCAGTACTTC. Complete variable domain (other parts from reference TRBV19 and TRBJ2-5): DGGITQSPKYLFRKEGQNVTLSCEQNLNHDAMYWYRQDPGQGLRLIYYSQIVNDFQKGDIAEGYSVSREKKESFPLTVTSAQKNPTAFYLCASTKQGAQSETQYFGPGTRLLVL.

This sequence joins TRBV27 and TRBJ1-1, with D possibly matching TRBD1 (5 bases). Trimming pared 3 bases from V and 1 base from J, leaving 9 bases between. The CDR3 runs 14 residues. CDR1 and CDR2 from the germline V gene are MNHEY and SMNVEV (reference sequence). The CDR3 protein is CASSLGRANTEAFF. Written as DNA, the CDR3 is TGTGCCAGCAGTTTGGGCAGGGCGAACACTGAAGCTTTCTTT.

The chain has TRBV29-1 and TRBJ2-7, with D possibly being TRBD1 (6 bases). Germline V gene data show CDR1 as SQVTM and CDR2 as ANQGSEA. The CDR3 length is 14 residues. Deletions cut 4 bases from V and 1 base from J, with 14 bases between. DNA of the CDR3: TGCAGCGTTGCTGCCGGGACACCGTCCTACGAGCAGTACTTC. This codes for CSVAAGTPSYEQYF.

This chain links TRBV19 with TRBJ2-1, with D tentatively TRBD1 (5 bases). This CDR3 is 17 amino acids long. Germline CDR1 LNHDA, CDR2 SQIVND (reference sequence). Trimming shortened V by 4 bases and J by 0 bases, and 16 bases separated the two germline ends. For the CDR3, the DNA is TGTGCCAGTAGTACCCAACGACAGTACAGCTCCTACAATGAGCAGTTCTTC. Translated, it gives CASSTQRQYSSYNEQFF.

V gene TRBV29-1 combines with J gene TRBJ1-5, with 12 bases matching TRBD1. The CDR3 spans 15 residues. The V segment lost 6 bases and the J segment 9 bases; nucleotides outside the gene matches: 12. Germline-derived CDR1 and CDR2 are SQVTM and ANQGSEA. The chain's CDR3 is CSVKSGTGGGTPQHF. For the CDR3, the DNA is TGCAGCGTGAAATCCGGGACAGGGGGCGGGACGCCCCAGCATTTT.

The chain links TRBV7-8 to TRBJ2-7, with TRBD2 matching 7 bases. There are 15 residues in the CDR3. V shed 5 bases, J shed 0 bases, and the junction held 7 bases outside the gene matches. The germline CDR1 and CDR2 sequences are SGHVS and FQNEAQ. The chain's CDR3 is CASSQGTKISYEQYF. Written as DNA, the CDR3 is TGTGCCAGCAGCCAAGGGACTAAGATCTCCTACGAGCAGTACTTC. Full variable domain (remainder filled in from reference TRBV7-8 and TRBJ2-7): GAGVSQSPRYKVAKRGQDVALRCDPISGHVSLFWYQQALGQGPEFLTYFQNEAQLDKSGLPSDRFFAERPEGSVSTLKIQRTQQEDSAVYLCASSQGTKISYEQYFGPGTRLTVT.

This clone was found once. This chain uses TRBV24-1 with TRBJ1-5; perhaps TRBD1 as D (5 bases). V gave up 1 base and J gave up 5 bases, with 8 bases separating them. Germline V lookup: CDR1 KGHDR, CDR2 SFDVKD. This CDR3 comprises 14 residues. The CDR3 reads CATSDFGGDQPQHF. The CDR3 DNA is TGTGCCACCAGTGATTTTGGAGGGGATCAGCCCCAGCATTTT.

V usage is TRBV27 and J usage is TRBJ1-5, with unresolved D. The CDR3 covers 17 residues. V was cut by 5 bases and J by 0 bases, with 17 bases left in between. CDR1 is MNHEY and CDR2 is SMNVEV in the germline V gene (reference sequence). In DNA, the CDR3 is TGTGCCAGCAGTCCGCTTCCGGTACAGTATAGCAATCAGCCCCAGCATTTT. Translating it yields CASSPLPVQYSNQPQHF.

A single count supports this clone. V and J are TRBV28 and TRBJ1-1; D is undetermined. V was pared by 2 bases and J by 8 bases, with 9 bases between. This CDR3 spans 12 amino acids. CDR1 and CDR2 (germline): MDHEN, SYDVKM. The CDR3 DNA reads as TGTGCCAGCAGTTTAACCGGGTCCGAAGCTTTCTTT. Translating gives CASSLTGSEAFF. The full variable domain, its missing parts supplied by reference TRBV28 and TRBJ1-1, is DVKVTQSSRYLVKRTGEKVFLECVQDMDHENMFWYRQDPGLGLRLIYFSYDVKMKEKGDIPEGYSVSREKKERFSLILESASTNQTSMYLCASSLTGSEAFFGQGTRLTVV.

The chain carries TRBV15 and TRBJ2-5, with 8 bases matching TRBD2. The CDR3 has 16 residues. Trimming took 4 bases from V and 5 from J; bases not matched to a gene: 12. In germline, CDR1 is LNHNV, CDR2 YYDKDF (reference sequence). This chain's CDR3 is CATSNYRGTRAETQYF. The DNA of the CDR3 is TGTGCCACCAGCAACTACAGAGGGACTAGAGCGGAGACCCAGTACTTC.

The chain is built from TRBV3-1 (or the pseudogene TRBV3-2) and TRBJ2-5, with 7 nucleotides matching TRBD2. Germline V gene data show CDR1 as LGHDT and CDR2 as YNNKEL (reference sequence). V lost 4 bases, J lost 5 bases, and 10 bases stayed unmatched. This CDR3 is built from 15 residues. DNA of the CDR3: TGTGCCAGCAGCCGAGCAATAGCGGGTGGGGAGACCCAGTACTTC. This codes for CASSRAIAGGETQYF.

The chain links TRBV19 to TRBJ2-5; the match to TRBD1 covers 9 bases. V lost 3 bases, J lost 1 base, and 9 bases stayed unmatched. The CDR3 sequence is 17 residues long. Germline CDR1 is LNHDA and CDR2 is SQIVND (reference sequence). The DNA of the CDR3 is TGTGCCAGTAGTATCTGGGGGGGGACAGGGAGCCAAGAGACCCAGTACTTC. Protein sequence: CASSIWGGTGSQETQYF.

The V call is TRBV5-1, the J call TRBJ2-3, with a tentative D call TRBD2 (6 bases). Germline CDR1 and CDR2: SGHRS and YFSETQ. V lost 1 base to trimming and J lost 0 bases, with 18 bases between them. CDR3 length equals 18 residues. The CDR3 region is CASSLRTTNTISTDTQYF. CDR3 DNA: TGCGCCAGCAGCTTGAGGACTACCAACACCATTAGCACAGATACGCAGTATTTT. The whole variable domain, filled in from reference TRBV5-1 and TRBJ2-3, reads KAGVTQTPRYLIKTRGQQVTLSCSPISGHRSVSWYQQTPGQGLQFLFEYFSETQRNKGNFPGRFSGRQFSNSRSEMNVSTLELGDSALYLCASSLRTTNTISTDTQYFGPGTRLTVL.

V gene TRBV7-8 combines with J gene TRBJ2-1; 14 nucleotides match TRBD2. Germline V gene sequence: CDR1 SGHVS, CDR2 FQNEAQ. Germline trimming cut 6 bases from V and 0 bases from J; bases unmatched to any gene: 13. The CDR3 is 20 amino acids. In nucleotides, the CDR3 is TGTGCCAGCAGACCAATCGGACTAGCGGGAGGTTCTAGCTCCTACAATGAGCAGTTCTTC. Protein product: CASRPIGLAGGSSSYNEQFF.

The chain couples TRBV4-2 to TRBJ1-5; possibly TRBD1 for D (5 bases). Trimming stripped 0 bases from V and 5 bases from J, with 11 bases between. CDR1 and CDR2 from the germline V gene are LGHNA and YNFKEQ. The CDR3 is made up of 15 amino acids. The CDR3 DNA reads TGTGCCAGCAGCCAAGAATGGGACTTAGATCAGCCCCAGCATTTT. Protein product: CASSQEWDLDQPQHF.

This clone was detected only a few times. The chain employs TRBV18 and TRBJ1-1; no firm D call. The CDR3 has 14 amino acids. The germline CDR1 and CDR2 sequences are KGHSH and LQKENI. With 4 bases removed from V and 1 base from J, the gap between germline ends came to 10 bases. CDR3 residues: CASSRDPGNTEAFF. The CDR3, as DNA: TGTGCCAGCTCACGAGACCCAGGGAACACTGAAGCTTTCTTT.

The sample holds one count of this clone. CDR3 in amino acids: CATSDPSSVASLCEQYF. In DNA, the CDR3 is TGTGCCACCAGTGACCCGTCCAGTGTCGCTAGTCTCTGCGAGCAGTACTTC. The chain carries TRBV24-1 and TRBJ2-7; D gene ambiguous. Germline lookup yields CDR1 KGHDR and CDR2 SFDVKD. The CDR3 covers 17 residues. V lost 4 bases to trimming and J lost 6 bases, with 24 bases between them.

The V gene is TRBV6-2 or TRBV6-3, the J gene TRBJ1-2; 9 bases are shared with TRBD1. The V gene's germline CDR1 is MNHEY and CDR2 SVGEGT. With 0 bases clipped from V and 7 bases from J, the junction kept 9 bases outside the gene matches. This CDR3 spans 16 amino acids. The CDR3, as DNA: TGTGCCAGCAGTTACTCAGGGACAGGGAGCGGTCGTGGCTACACCTTC. Its translation is CASSYSGTGSGRGYTF.

The gene calls are TRBV28 and TRBJ1-1, with D unresolved. The germline V gene has CDR1 MDHEN and CDR2 SYDVKM. There are 16 residues in the CDR3. V was shortened by 3 bases and J by 4 bases, with 18 bases between the two germline ends. DNA for the CDR3: TGTGCCAGCAGTTTGGTTCTTAGTGGGCTGGGCACTGAAGCTTTCTTT. It codes for CASSLVLSGLGTEAFF. Together with reference TRBV28 and TRBJ1-1, the CDR3 gives the full variable domain: DVKVTQSSRYLVKRTGEKVFLECVQDMDHENMFWYRQDPGLGLRLIYFSYDVKMKEKGDIPEGYSVSREKKERFSLILESASTNQTSMYLCASSLVLSGLGTEAFFGQGTRLTVV.

The chain carries TRBV30 and TRBJ2-2; 9 bases are shared with TRBD1. CDR3 length: 14 amino acids. Germline trimming cut 0 bases from V and 5 bases from J; bases unmatched to any gene: 1. Germline assignment: CDR1 GTSNPN and CDR2 SVGIG (reference sequence). This chain's CDR3 is CAWSVDRGTGELFF. CDR3 DNA: TGTGCCTGGAGTGTGGACAGGGGAACCGGGGAGCTGTTTTTT.

The V and J genes are TRBV2 and TRBJ1-5, with TRBD1 matching 8 bases. V lost 8 bases and J lost 1; bases outside the gene matches: 4. The CDR3 spans 14 residues. Germline assignment: CDR1 SNHLY and CDR2 FYNNEI. The DNA for the CDR3 is TGTGCCAGCCAGGGGGCGATGAGCAATCAGCCCCAGCATTTT. It specifies CASQGAMSNQPQHF.